This T cell receptor (beta chain) was sequenced for a study of naive and memory T cell subsets. This CDR3 spans 13 amino acids. V was pared by 3 bases and J by 6 bases, with 9 bases between. Per germline, CDR1 SGDLS and CDR2 YYNGEE. Cells stained for CD3, CD4, CD8, CD45RA and CD27 were sorted into four subsets. Both TRBC1 and TRBC2 were covered by a beta constant-region primer of two equimolar oligonucleotides. TCRdb analysed the UMI-ligation and nested PCR reads with MiXCR anew, one entry per CDR3 protein. In the table there are around 23,000 distinct CDR3 sequences, 9.5% to 12% of which are singletons.

The receptor was isolated from a human donor in good health. The material sequenced was central memory CD8+ T cells from blood. This rearrangement joins TRBV9 to TRBJ2-2, with D perhaps TRBD2 (6 bases). This CDR3 reads CASSATSPGELFF. The CDR3 nucleotides read TGTGCCAGCAGCGCTACTAGCCCCGGGGAGCTGTTTTTT.